This T cell receptor (beta chain) came from a study of radiation and T cells in renal cell carcinoma. Germline V gene lookup returns CDR1 SGDLS and CDR2 YYNGEE. Unmatched junction bases numbered 4, after V lost 2 bases and J lost 5 bases. The CDR3 is 13 residues long. Time point denoted: blood 4 weeks post-SBRT, at nephrectomy. This sample's treatment: 15 Gy SBRT to primary tumor, nephrectomy 4 weeks later. Nephrectomy followed 15 Gy stereotactic body radiation by 4 weeks. This renal cell carcinoma was of the clear cell type. Clones were sequenced by immunoSEQ multiplex PCR, and TCRdb holds only the in-frame ones, with some missing. Seen here are about 62,000 clones, about 74% observed once, and the top ten hold about 6.3%.

The sequence was obtained from a man aged 55 to 70 with renal cell carcinoma. J is TRBJ2-7 and V is TRBV9; TRBD1 matches at 7 bases. The source was blood, collected from a patient whose treatment included radiotherapy and nephrectomy. CDR3 residues: CASSVTGFHEQYF. In nucleotides, the CDR3 is TGTGCCAGCAGCGTGACAGGGTTCCACGAGCAGTACTTC.